The 32 T cell receptor beta chains given below trace back to one sample, sequenced in a study of blood T cell repertoires in COVID-19. Some clones are missing from TCRdb's copy, which holds only in-frame ones; the method was immunoSEQ multiplex PCR. Of approximately 280,000 clones detected, 70% to 90% appear once; the ten largest clones hold 2.1%. The sequenced sample was peripheral blood. Source of these receptors: a woman aged 25-40 years who had recovered from COVID-19.

The chain links TRBV6-5 to TRBJ1-2; 8 bases match TRBD1. The junction had 6 bases not matched to a gene; V was cut back by 5 bases and J by 1 base. CDR1 and CDR2 (germline): MNHEY, SVGAGI. The CDR3 spans 15 residues. The CDR3 loop reads CASSKTGADNYGYTF. Written as DNA, the CDR3 is TGTGCCAGCAGTAAGACAGGGGCAGATAACTATGGCTACACCTTC.

This clone was counted only a few times. The chain recombines TRBV30 with TRBJ2-7, with D possibly matching TRBD1 (5 bases). Trimming removed 8 bases from V and 0 bases from J, with 23 bases in between. CDR3 size: 16 residues. CDR1 is GTSNPN, CDR2 SVGIG, per germline (reference sequence). The CDR3 spells CALAVPSDTSSYEQYF. The CDR3 bases are TGTGCCCTGGCGGTTCCCTCGGACACGAGCTCCTACGAGCAGTACTTC.

The V gene is TRBV7-2, the J gene TRBJ2-7; weak D call: TRBD1 (6 bases). Trimming removed 5 bases at V and 2 bases at J, with 10 bases between. The CDR3 contains 13 residues. Germline CDR1 is SGHTA and CDR2 is FQGNSA. CDR3 protein: CASSPGQPYEQYF. Written as DNA, the CDR3 is TGTGCCAGCAGCCCTGGACAGCCCTACGAGCAGTACTTC.

This clone was found many times. The V gene is TRBV4-2, the J gene TRBJ2-2; no clear D. Germline V gene sequence: CDR1 LGHNA, CDR2 YNFKEQ. Trimming stripped 1 base from V and 2 bases from J, with 11 bases between. The CDR3 runs 16 residues. The DNA for the CDR3 is TGTGCCAGCAGCCAAGGACTCAGTTACAACACCGGGGAGCTGTTTTTT. This sequence encodes CASSQGLSYNTGELFF.

The chain links TRBV7-9 to TRBJ2-5, with 13 positions matching TRBD2. The CDR3 runs to 15 residues. Germline V lookup: CDR1 SEHNR, CDR2 FQNEAQ (reference sequence). V gave up 5 bases and J gave up 4 bases; unmatched junction bases: 4. The CDR3 here is CASSRTSGSGETQYF. The CDR3 region has the DNA TGTGCCAGCAGCCGGACTAGCGGGAGTGGAGAGACCCAGTACTTC. Complete variable domain (other parts from reference TRBV7-9 and TRBJ2-5): DTGVSQNPRHKITKRGQNVTFRCDPISEHNRLYWYRQTLGQGPEFLTYFQNEAQLEKSRLLSDRFSAERPKGSFSTLEIQRTEQGDSAMYLCASSRTSGSGETQYFGPGTRLLVL.

The gene calls are TRBV2 and TRBJ1-4, with 7 bases matching TRBD1. Germline CDR1 is SNHLY and CDR2 is FYNNEI. The CDR3 sequence is 14 residues long. Unmatched junction bases numbered 5, after V lost 6 bases and J lost 4 bases. The CDR3 DNA is TGTGCCAGCAGGATGACAGGGATTAATGAAAAACTGTTTTTT. Translated, it gives CASRMTGINEKLFF.

This chain uses TRBV3-1 (or the pseudogene TRBV3-2) with TRBJ1-1, with D hard to call. Trimming removed 4 bases from V and 1 base from J, with 7 bases in between. The germline V gene encodes CDR1 LGHDT and CDR2 YNNKEL (reference sequence). The CDR3 covers 13 residues. The CDR3 coding sequence is TGTGCCAGCAGCCTGGCGGAGAACACTGAAGCTTTCTTT. Translated, it gives CASSLAENTEAFF.

This chain uses TRBV5-1 with TRBJ2-6; D is unclear. Trimming cost V 2 bases and J 2 bases, with 8 bases left between them. CDR3 length: 15 amino acids. The germline CDR1 and CDR2 sequences are SGHRS and YFSETQ. The CDR3 nucleotides are TGCGCCAGCAGCTTAGCAGAGGCTGGGGCCAACGTCCTGACTTTC. It encodes CASSLAEAGANVLTF.

This clone came up once. The chain links TRBV7-2 to TRBJ1-2, with TRBD1 identical over 10 bases. The ends lost 2 bases at V and 3 bases at J; junction bases unmatched: 3. Germline CDR1 is SGHTA and CDR2 is FQGNSA. The CDR3 is 15 amino acids. In DNA, the CDR3 is TGTGCCAGCAGCTTAATCGGACAGGGGGACTATGGCTACACCTTC. Residues: CASSLIGQGDYGYTF.

The CDR3 coding sequence is TGTGCCAGCAGGTCCGGGACAGCCTATGGCTACACCTTC. Residues: CASRSGTAYGYTF. The gene calls are TRBV6-5 and TRBJ1-2; 7 bases are a match to TRBD1. V shed 6 bases and J 4 bases; nucleotides not matched to a gene: 5. This CDR3 spans 13 amino acids. Germline V gene sequence: CDR1 MNHEY, CDR2 SVGAGI.

This clone was seen only a few times. The chain couples TRBV3-1 (or the pseudogene TRBV3-2) to TRBJ1-6; D is uncertain. Looked up from germline, CDR1 is LGHDT and CDR2 is YNNKEL (reference sequence). This CDR3 has 13 residues. Trimming stripped 4 bases from V and 6 bases from J, with 7 bases between. The CDR3 is CASSPVRNSPLHF. The CDR3, as DNA: TGTGCCAGCAGCCCCGTCCGTAATTCACCCCTCCACTTT.

J is TRBJ1-5 and V is TRBV11-2; no clear D gene. Trimming pared 1 base from V and 8 bases from J, leaving 9 bases between. The germline V gene encodes CDR1 SGHAT and CDR2 FQNNGV. This CDR3 is built from 13 residues. The CDR3 sequence is CASSLGRQEPQHF. CDR3 nucleotides: TGTGCCAGCAGCTTAGGACGGCAGGAGCCCCAGCATTTT.

This sequence joins TRBV4-1 and TRBJ2-3; 12 positions agree with TRBD2. Germline V gene data show CDR1 as MGHRA and CDR2 as YSYEKL. Germline trimming cut 4 bases from V and 3 bases from J; bases unmatched to any gene: 11. The CDR3 has 18 residues. The CDR3 loop reads CASSLAPSGGAFTDTQYF. CDR3 DNA sequence: TGCGCCAGCAGCCTTGCTCCTAGCGGGGGGGCATTTACAGATACGCAGTATTTT.

This sequence joins TRBV4-1 and TRBJ2-7, with D unresolved. Germline assignment: CDR1 MGHRA and CDR2 YSYEKL. This CDR3 is 13 amino acids long. V lost 6 bases and J lost 3, with 12 bases in between. The CDR3 protein is CASSLFPNYEQYF. The DNA of the CDR3 is TGCGCCAGCAGTCTCTTCCCTAACTACGAGCAGTACTTC.

V is TRBV6-6 and J is TRBJ1-1; weak D call: TRBD1 (6 bases). This CDR3 comprises 12 residues. Germline V CDR1 and CDR2: MNHNY, SVGAGI (reference sequence). V lost 3 bases, J lost 5 bases, and 7 bases lay in between. CDR3 sequence reads: CASSYDRTEAFF. DNA of the CDR3: TGTGCCAGCAGTTATGACAGGACTGAAGCTTTCTTT.

The chain is built from TRBV28 and TRBJ1-1; D is perhaps TRBD1 (5 bases). This CDR3 region has 14 residues. Trimming shortened V by 1 base and J by 1 base, and 7 bases separated the two germline ends. Germline V lookup: CDR1 MDHEN, CDR2 SYDVKM. CDR3 sequence (DNA): TGTGCCAGCAGTTTATTTCAGGGGAACACTGAAGCTTTCTTT. Translating it yields CASSLFQGNTEAFF.

V and J are TRBV2 and TRBJ2-3, with a tentative D call TRBD1 (5 bases). CDR1 is SNHLY and CDR2 is FYNNEI in the germline V gene. The CDR3 is made up of 13 amino acids. The V and J ends lost 5 bases and 3 bases respectively, with 9 bases between them. The DNA of the CDR3 is TGTGCCAGCAGTCAGGGTGGGACAGATACGCAGTATTTT. The encoded protein is CASSQGGTDTQYF.

In nucleotides, the CDR3 is TGTGCTAGTGGGATAACAGGGGTTGAGGAAAAACTGTTTTTT. This codes for CASGITGVEEKLFF. The V call is TRBV12-5, the J call TRBJ1-4; 7 nucleotides agree with TRBD1. CDR3 length: 14 residues. Germline lookup yields CDR1 LGHNT and CDR2 FRNRAP. J lost 8 bases, V lost 6 bases, and 9 bases had no gene match.

This chain uses TRBV27 with TRBJ2-7; the D gene is possibly TRBD1 (5 bases). The V gene lost 11 bases and the J gene lost 2 bases, with 19 bases spanning the gap. This CDR3 has 14 amino acids. The germline gives CDR1 MNHEY, CDR2 SMNVEV (reference sequence). CDR3 sequence reads: CASHDRQSPYEQYF. The CDR3, as DNA: TGTGCCTCCCATGATCGACAGAGCCCCTACGAGCAGTACTTC.

The chain couples TRBV6-2 or TRBV6-3 to TRBJ1-2; D possibly corresponds to TRBD1 (6 bases). Germline V gene lookup returns CDR1 MNHEY and CDR2 SVGEGT. V dropped 4 bases and J dropped 4 bases, with 10 bases sitting between them. This CDR3 has 13 amino acids. CDR3 region: CASSFRGGYGYTF. The DNA of the CDR3 is TGTGCCAGCAGTTTCAGGGGCGGCTATGGCTACACCTTC.

The chain has TRBV5-6 and TRBJ2-7, with 7 bases that match TRBD1. The V segment lost 0 bases and the J segment 3 bases; nucleotides outside the gene matches: 3. CDR3 length: 14 residues. Per germline, CDR1 SGHDT and CDR2 YYEEEE. In nucleotides, the CDR3 is TGTGCCAGCAGCTTGGGACAGGGATACTACGAGCAGTACTTC. It yields the protein CASSLGQGYYEQYF.

This clone was observed a handful of times. The rearrangement links TRBV25-1 to TRBJ2-7; TRBD2 might be the D (6 bases). Between the trimmed V and J ends, which lost 5 bases and 5 bases, there was a span of 16 bases. CDR3 length: 14 residues. CDR1 is MGHDK, CDR2 SYGVNS, per germline. The CDR3 nucleotides read TGTGCCAGCAGTCCCCTGGGGGGACTCCACGAGCAGTACTTC. As protein: CASSPLGGLHEQYF.

The chain combines TRBV2 with TRBJ1-2, with 8 nucleotides matching TRBD1. Germline CDR1 is SNHLY and CDR2 is FYNNEI. The J segment lost 8 bases and the V segment lost 8 bases, leaving 1 base of the junction unmatched. The CDR3 covers 10 residues. The CDR3 DNA reads as TGTGCCAGCGGACAGGGCGGCTACACCTTC. Its translation: CASGQGGYTF. The variable domain in full, with the rest retrieved from reference TRBV2 and TRBJ1-2, is EPEVTQTPSHQVTQMGQEVILRCVPISNHLYFYWYRQILGQKVEFLVSFYNNEISEKSEIFDDQFSVERPDGSNFTLKIRSTKLEDSAMYFCASGQGGYTFGSGTRLTVV.

This clone was observed a handful of times. This chain connects TRBV19 to TRBJ1-1; D gene unclear. Trimming removed 5 bases from V and 0 bases from J, with 7 bases in between. The germline CDR1 and CDR2 sequences are LNHDA and SQIVND (reference sequence). This CDR3 is built from 13 residues. In DNA, the CDR3 is TGTGCCAGTAGTCGTGTAATGAACACTGAAGCTTTCTTT. It translates to CASSRVMNTEAFF. The variable domain in full, completed from reference TRBV19 and TRBJ1-1, reads DGGITQSPKYLFRKEGQNVTLSCEQNLNHDAMYWYRQDPGQGLRLIYYSQIVNDFQKGDIAEGYSVSREKKESFPLTVTSAQKNPTAFYLCASSRVMNTEAFFGQGTRLTVV.

The rearrangement uses TRBV28 and TRBJ1-1; 9 bases line up with TRBD1. The CDR3 loop spans 16 amino acids. J lost 3 bases, V lost 4 bases, and 9 bases had no gene match. Looked up from germline, CDR1 is MDHEN and CDR2 is SYDVKM. Here the CDR3 reads CASSSTGGAVYTEAFF. The CDR3, as DNA: TGTGCCAGCAGTTCCACAGGGGGCGCCGTGTACACTGAAGCTTTCTTT. Full variable domain (missing parts from reference TRBV28 and TRBJ1-1): DVKVTQSSRYLVKRTGEKVFLECVQDMDHENMFWYRQDPGLGLRLIYFSYDVKMKEKGDIPEGYSVSREKKERFSLILESASTNQTSMYLCASSSTGGAVYTEAFFGQGTRLTVV.

This clone has only one observation. The chain is built from TRBV6-2 or TRBV6-3 and TRBJ1-6; D is possibly TRBD1 (6 bases). Trimming removed 6 bases from V and 7 bases from J, with 13 bases in between. Germline CDR1 is MNHEY and CDR2 is SVGEGT. This CDR3 spans 14 amino acids. Here the CDR3 reads CASSRTGLNSPLHF. In DNA form, the CDR3 reads TGTGCCAGCAGCCGAACAGGGCTGAATTCACCCCTCCACTTT.

The chain joins TRBV5-4 to TRBJ2-1, with 12 nucleotides matching TRBD2. V was pared by 4 bases and J by 4 bases, with 9 bases of the junction left unmatched. The CDR3 loop spans 17 amino acids. CDR1 SGHNT and CDR2 YYREEE come from the germline V gene (reference sequence). The CDR3 DNA reads TGTGCCAGCAGCCATACTAGCGGGGGGCTTACATACAATGAGCAGTTCTTC. Translation gives CASSHTSGGLTYNEQFF.

The chain combines TRBV6-1 with TRBJ1-2, with D perhaps TRBD1 (5 bases). The CDR3 sequence is 15 residues long. V was pared by 0 bases and J by 5 bases, with 13 bases between. Looked up from germline, CDR1 is MNHNS and CDR2 is SASEGT. The CDR3 here is CASSEAGGDSYGYTF. DNA of the CDR3: TGTGCCAGCAGTGAAGCGGGGGGGGACTCTTATGGCTACACCTTC.

CDR3 nucleotide sequence: TGTGCCAGCAGCAGGTCGGGACTCCCGGCGGCAGATACGCAGTATTTT. Encoded protein: CASSRSGLPAADTQYF. The J gene is TRBJ2-3, the V gene TRBV4-2; maybe TRBD2 (6 bases). CDR3 length: 16 residues. Germline CDR1 reads LGHNA; CDR2 reads YNFKEQ. The ends were cut back, 5 bases at V and 4 bases at J, with 19 bases in the middle.

The chain has TRBV5-4 and TRBJ2-5; 12 nucleotides match TRBD2. Germline CDR1 is SGHNT and CDR2 is YYREEE (reference sequence). This CDR3 has 15 residues. V trimming: 1 base; J trimming: 5 bases; junction bases outside the gene matches: 3. This chain's CDR3 is CASSLHTSGGETQYF. The CDR3, as DNA: TGTGCCAGCAGCTTGCACACTAGCGGGGGGGAGACCCAGTACTTC.

This rearrangement joins TRBV13 to TRBJ2-5; 10 bases fit TRBD1. CDR3 length equals 14 residues. The J segment lost 6 bases and the V segment lost 5 bases, leaving 6 bases of the junction unmatched. Per the germline V gene, CDR1 is PRHDT and CDR2 is FYEKMQ (reference sequence). The CDR3 DNA is TGTGCCAGCAGCCAGGACAGGGGGGGGAAGACCCAGTACTTC. Protein product: CASSQDRGGKTQYF.

This chain joins TRBV5-6 and TRBJ1-4; 7 positions match TRBD1. This CDR3 has 15 residues. Germline CDR1 reads SGHDT; CDR2 reads YYEEEE. The V gene end was trimmed by 2 bases and the J gene end by 8 bases; junction bases not matched to a gene: 9. The CDR3 loop reads CASSFKLQGNEKLFF. The CDR3 DNA reads as TGTGCCAGCAGCTTTAAACTACAGGGGAACGAAAAACTGTTTTTT.